The 15 T cell receptor beta chains reported below all come from one sample, sequenced in a study of beta chain features in type 1 diabetes. All of the isolated RNA was reverse transcribed, so expressed TCRB transcripts were sequenced. Sequenced by immunoSEQ multiplex PCR; TCRdb stores in-frame clones only, minus some. The sample lists about 160,000 clones, 9% seen once, with 0.7% in the top ten. Their antigens are not known. Study observations and caveats: Shorter TCRB CDR3s, moderately but significantly so, marked every one of the four CD4+ subsets in Type 1 diabetes patients.

What was sequenced was central memory CD4+ T cells from blood. The origin of the receptors is a woman between 25 and 40 years old with type 1 diabetes.

The chain is built from TRBV15 and TRBJ1-5, with a possible D match to TRBD1 (6 bases). Trimming took 7 bases from V and 7 from J, leaving 26 bases between them. CDR1 LNHNV and CDR2 YYDKDF come from the germline V gene (reference sequence). CDR3 length: 17 residues. The CDR3 sequence is CATTPGITGNRDQPQHF. The CDR3 nucleotides read TGTGCCACCACACCTGGGATCACAGGGAATAGGGACCAGCCCCAGCATTTT.

V and J are TRBV29-1 and TRBJ1-1; 9 bases fit TRBD1. The CDR3 covers 15 residues. The V gene end was trimmed by 4 bases and the J gene end by 4 bases; junction bases not matched to a gene: 10. CDR1 and CDR2 (germline): SQVTM, ANQGSEA. The CDR3 nucleotides read TGCAGCGTTGGGCACAGGGGGCGGGATGTCACTGAAGCTTTCTTT. It codes for CSVGHRGRDVTEAFF.

In its sample, this clone was seen a few times. The chain's CDR3 is CASRGLLSSYEQYF. The CDR3 bases are TGTGCCAGCAGGGGACTTCTGAGCTCCTACGAGCAGTACTTC. This chain connects TRBV6-1 to TRBJ2-7, with D perhaps matching TRBD2 (6 bases). Looked up from germline, CDR1 is MNHNS and CDR2 is SASEGT. The CDR3 is 14 residues long. Trimming took 6 bases from V and 0 from J, leaving 12 bases between them.

The chain links TRBV28 to TRBJ1-5; D is unresolved. With 3 bases removed from V and 3 bases from J, the gap between germline ends came to 9 bases. The V gene's germline CDR1 is MDHEN and CDR2 SYDVKM. This CDR3 comprises 14 residues. CDR3 loop: CASSFLSPNQPQHF. CDR3 DNA: TGTGCCAGCAGTTTTCTCTCTCCCAATCAGCCCCAGCATTTT. The whole variable domain, filled in from reference TRBV28 and TRBJ1-5, reads DVKVTQSSRYLVKRTGEKVFLECVQDMDHENMFWYRQDPGLGLRLIYFSYDVKMKEKGDIPEGYSVSREKKERFSLILESASTNQTSMYLCASSFLSPNQPQHFGDGTRLSIL.

This clone has more than one count but fewer than ten. This chain's CDR3 is CATSAGGSSYEQYF. Here the CDR3 DNA reads TGTGCCACCAGTGCTGGCGGGAGCTCCTACGAGCAGTACTTC. The chain couples TRBV7-2 to TRBJ2-7; 7 positions agree with TRBD2. V dropped 10 bases and J dropped 0; count of bases not matched to a gene: 9. Germline assignment: CDR1 SGHTA and CDR2 FQGNSA. The CDR3 consists of 14 residues.

V usage is TRBV2 and J usage is TRBJ2-7, with 8 nucleotides matching TRBD2. CDR1 is SNHLY and CDR2 is FYNNEI in the germline V gene. This CDR3 spans 17 amino acids. Trimming took 6 bases from V and 2 from J; bases not matched to a gene: 15. The DNA for the CDR3 is TGTGCCAGCAGGCCCTTAGTTGGGACTAGGCATGCCTACGAGCAGTACTTC. Its protein is CASRPLVGTRHAYEQYF. Together with reference TRBV2 and TRBJ2-7, the CDR3 gives the full variable domain: EPEVTQTPSHQVTQMGQEVILRCVPISNHLYFYWYRQILGQKVEFLVSFYNNEISEKSEIFDDQFSVERPDGSNFTLKIRSTKLEDSAMYFCASRPLVGTRHAYEQYFGPGTRLTVT.

This clone has just a few counts. This rearrangement joins TRBV25-1 to TRBJ1-2, with TRBD1 as a possible D gene (5 bases). V lost 1 base and J 7 bases, leaving 10 bases between the germline ends. CDR3 length equals 13 residues. The V gene's germline CDR1 is MGHDK and CDR2 SYGVNS. CDR3 loop: CASSELGQGGYTF. The CDR3 coding sequence is TGTGCCAGCAGTGAATTGGGCCAGGGTGGCTACACCTTC.

This clone was counted only a few times. The chain joins TRBV7-3 to TRBJ2-2; D may be TRBD2 (5 bases). The CDR3 consists of 17 residues. V shed 5 bases and J shed 3 bases, with 19 bases lying between them. The germline V gene has CDR1 SGHTA and CDR2 FQGTGA. The CDR3 DNA reads as TGTGCCAGCAGCCCGAGCCGAGGGCTGGTCGACACCGGGGAGCTGTTTTTT. Translating it yields CASSPSRGLVDTGELFF.

The V gene is TRBV27, the J gene TRBJ2-7; 9 bases map to TRBD2. There are 15 residues in the CDR3. The V and J ends lost 8 bases and 5 bases, in that order; junction bases with no gene match: 13. Germline CDR1 and CDR2: MNHEY and SMNVEV (reference sequence). CDR3 coding DNA: TGTGCCAGCCTCCCCTCTTGGGCTAGCGGGGACGAGCAGTACTTC. Translating gives CASLPSWASGDEQYF.

This clone was recorded a few times. The chain couples TRBV7-9 to TRBJ1-1, with D tentatively TRBD1 (6 bases). V lost 5 bases and J 3 bases, leaving 13 bases between the germline ends. The germline V gene encodes CDR1 SEHNR and CDR2 FQNEAQ (reference sequence). CDR3 length equals 14 residues. The CDR3 loop is CASSQLQGYTEAFF. The CDR3, as DNA: TGTGCCAGCAGCCAGCTGCAGGGGTACACTGAAGCTTTCTTT.

The V call is TRBV19, the J call TRBJ2-3; the D gene is possibly TRBD2 (5 bases). Per germline, CDR1 LNHDA and CDR2 SQIVND (reference sequence). Trimming took off 8 bases at V and 0 bases at J, with 12 bases between the two ends. This CDR3 has 14 residues. The CDR3 DNA reads as TGTGCCAGTCACTCGCGGGCTAGCACAGATACGCAGTATTTT. Protein: CASHSRASTDTQYF.

This rearrangement joins TRBV19 to TRBJ1-1; no firm D call. Germline assignment: CDR1 LNHDA and CDR2 SQIVND (reference sequence). This CDR3 has 13 amino acids. V was shortened by 7 bases and J by 8 bases, with 17 bases between the two germline ends. The CDR3 DNA reads TGTGCCAGTAACTATAGATCTGAGGGAGAAGCTTTCTTT. This encodes CASNYRSEGEAFF.

The J gene is TRBJ2-3, the V gene TRBV27, with D possibly matching TRBD1 (6 bases). Germline lookup yields CDR1 MNHEY and CDR2 SMNVEV (reference sequence). The CDR3 spans 14 residues. V gave up 4 bases and J gave up 2 bases, with 10 bases separating them. Written as DNA, the CDR3 is TGTGCCAGCAGTTCAAGACAGGCCACAGATACGCAGTATTTT. Translating it yields CASSSRQATDTQYF.

The V gene is TRBV6-5, the J gene TRBJ2-4, with TRBD2 matching over 11 bases. Germline V gene data show CDR1 as MNHEY and CDR2 as SVGAGI. This CDR3 spans 15 amino acids. With 0 bases clipped from V and 6 bases from J, the junction kept 1 base outside the gene matches. The CDR3 is CASSYSGTSGNIQYF. The CDR3, as DNA: TGTGCCAGCAGTTACTCCGGGACTAGCGGAAACATTCAGTACTTC.

The table lists this clone with a few counts. The chain is built from TRBV11-2 and TRBJ1-5, with 9 bases lining up with TRBD1. The V and J ends lost 5 bases and 0 bases, in that order; junction bases with no gene match: 5. Germline CDR1 reads SGHAT; CDR2 reads FQNNGV. The CDR3 is made up of 16 amino acids. The CDR3 DNA is TGTGCCAGCAGCCGCCGGGACAGGGATAGCAATCAGCCCCAGCATTTT. This codes for CASSRRDRDSNQPQHF.